This is a list of T cell receptor beta chains from one sample in a study of T cell responses to AZD1222 COVID-19 vaccine. Only in-frame clones appear in the TCRdb table, and some are missing; sequencing was by immunoSEQ multiplex PCR. Found here are 130,000 to 150,000 clones, roughly 89% of them singletons; the top ten hold around 5.2%. The sample consisted of peripheral blood, taken on day 0 of AZD1222 vaccination. The receptors originated from an adult in good health. Both conserved end residues are part of each CDR3. A D gene is named only where the DNA matches it firmly. Size values are once, few and many counts, or a class for expanded clones, and some rows have none.

CDR3nt: TGTGCCAGCAGCTCAGTGGAAAATGAAAAACTGTTTTTT
CDR3aa: CASSSVENEKLFF
d_gene: NA
v_gene: TRBV5-4
abundance: NA
j_gene: TRBJ1-4

CDR3nt: TGTGCCAGCAGTAACACAGATACGCAGTATTTT
CDR3aa: CASSNTDTQYF
d_gene: NA
v_gene: TRBV6-6
abundance: NA
j_gene: TRBJ2-3

CDR3nt: TGCAGCGTTTTCGGGAGCTCCTACAATGAGCAGTTCTTC
CDR3aa: CSVFGSSYNEQFF
d_gene: NA
v_gene: TRBV29-1
abundance: NA
j_gene: TRBJ2-1

CDR3nt: TGCGCCAGCAGCCTACGCGGGGACACTGAAGCTTTCTTT
CDR3aa: CASSLRGDTEAFF
d_gene: NA
v_gene: TRBV4-3
abundance: NA
j_gene: TRBJ1-1

CDR3nt: TGTGCCAGCAGTGAGACCTGGAGTGAGACTGAAGCTTTCTTT
CDR3aa: CASSETWSETEAFF
d_gene: NA
v_gene: TRBV6-2/TRBV6-3
abundance: NA
j_gene: TRBJ1-1

CDR3nt: TGCGCCAGCAGTGATTGGTCAATTTCACCCCTCCACTTT
CDR3aa: CASSDWSISPLHF
d_gene: NA
v_gene: TRBV10-1
abundance: NA
j_gene: TRBJ1-6

CDR3nt: TGTGCCAGCAGCGCCTGGGACCCTAATGAAAAACTGTTTTTT
CDR3aa: CASSAWDPNEKLFF
d_gene: NA
v_gene: TRBV7-9
abundance: NA
j_gene: TRBJ1-4

CDR3nt: TGCGCCAGCAGCCAAAAAGTTGGGGAGGGGGGCTATGGCTACACCTTC
CDR3aa: CASSQKVGEGGYGYTF
d_gene: NA
v_gene: TRBV4-3
abundance: NA
j_gene: TRBJ1-2

CDR3nt: TGTGCCAGCAGCGCTGGACAGGACTACTATGGCTACACCTTC
CDR3aa: CASSAGQDYYGYTF
d_gene: TRBD1
v_gene: TRBV7-9
abundance: NA
j_gene: TRBJ1-2

CDR3nt: TGCGCCAGCAGCTTGGAGAGGGCCGGGGAGCTGTTTTTT
CDR3aa: CASSLERAGELFF
d_gene: NA
v_gene: TRBV5-1
abundance: NA
j_gene: TRBJ2-2

CDR3nt: TGTGCCAGCAGGACGAGCAGGGCTTTTCGTGGAAACACCATATATTTT
CDR3aa: CASRTSRAFRGNTIYF
d_gene: NA
v_gene: TRBV28
abundance: once
j_gene: TRBJ1-3

CDR3nt: TGTGCCAGCTCTTACGCGGAGGGGATTCAGCCCCAGCATTTT
CDR3aa: CASSYAEGIQPQHF
d_gene: NA
v_gene: TRBV18
abundance: NA
j_gene: TRBJ1-5

CDR3nt: TGTGCCAGCAGTGAATCGACAGGCTATCAGCCCCAGCATTTT
CDR3aa: CASSESTGYQPQHF
d_gene: NA
v_gene: TRBV2
abundance: NA
j_gene: TRBJ1-5

CDR3nt: TGTGCCAGCAGCACTAGCGGGAGGTGGGGCGAGCAGTACTTC
CDR3aa: CASSTSGRWGEQYF
d_gene: TRBD2
v_gene: TRBV28
abundance: once
j_gene: TRBJ2-7

CDR3nt: TGTGCCAGCAGTAGGGCGTGGGACAGACTCCAAGAGACCCAGTACTTC
CDR3aa: CASSRAWDRLQETQYF
d_gene: TRBD1
v_gene: TRBV28
abundance: once
j_gene: TRBJ2-5

CDR3nt: TGCGCCAGCAGCCACGGCCCAGGCAGCACAGATACGCAGTATTTT
CDR3aa: CASSHGPGSTDTQYF
d_gene: NA
v_gene: TRBV4-1
abundance: NA
j_gene: TRBJ2-3

CDR3nt: TGCGCCAGCAGCTGGGACAGGGTGGCAGATACGCAGTATTTT
CDR3aa: CASSWDRVADTQYF
d_gene: TRBD1
v_gene: TRBV5-1
abundance: NA
j_gene: TRBJ2-3

CDR3nt: TGTGCCAGCAGCCGCATAACTAGCGGGAGCGGAGGAGTGGGGCAGTTCTTC
CDR3aa: CASSRITSGSGGVGQFF
d_gene: TRBD2
v_gene: TRBV14
abundance: NA
j_gene: TRBJ2-1

CDR3nt: TGTGCCAGCAGCTTTACGATACTAGCGGGTAGCACAGATACGCAGTATTTT
CDR3aa: CASSFTILAGSTDTQYF
d_gene: TRBD2
v_gene: TRBV11-2
abundance: NA
j_gene: TRBJ2-3

CDR3nt: TGTGCCAGCAGCTTGGCCAGCGGCAGTTGGAACGAGCAGTACTTC
CDR3aa: CASSLASGSWNEQYF
d_gene: NA
v_gene: TRBV5-4
abundance: NA
j_gene: TRBJ2-7

CDR3nt: TGTGCCAGCAGCTATACGGGGGTCCGTTCACCCCTCCACTTT
CDR3aa: CASSYTGVRSPLHF
d_gene: NA
v_gene: TRBV7-2
abundance: NA
j_gene: TRBJ1-6